This record looks at one TCR beta chain sequence and its context. Its target antigen remains unknown. Base qualities were left out, and no much larger clone turns up one base away. This specimen belongs to a study of T cell responses to AZD1222 COVID-19 vaccine (TCRdb year 2021). A note on the overall study: AZD1222 recipients whose second dose came at about 4 weeks and those whose second dose came at about 12 weeks were combined into one group, since spike-specific TCR depth and breadth did not differ between the two schedules. TCR sequencing was performed for roughly 240 trial participants, of whom roughly 200 were given two doses of AZD1222 and some 26 were given two doses of MenACWY control vaccine. Enrollment into the trials was organized by age into subgroups of 18-55, 56-69 and 70-plus years, and those subgroups contained approximately 160, 26 and 62 TCR-sequenced participants, respectively. What the research found in general, with its limitations: The 56-69-year group was small, and its depth increase did not reach significance, likely because of low power. Vaccine-associated CD4 TCRs spanned the whole spike protein, with dominant responses in regions 160-218 and 743-854. Most participants were white British and females outnumbered males, and the authors suggested that clonal diversity may have been underestimated. Because no day 14 peak-response samples were available, repertoires were characterized only after the peak T cell response. Conclusions about previously exposed vaccinees are limited because only a handful of AZD1222 recipients were SARS-CoV-2 seropositive at baseline. Epitopes outside the regions mutated in the B.1.351 and B.1.1.7 variants were reportedly recognized by nearly half of the unique spike-specific TCRs. A significant rise in spike-specific TCR breadth and depth was observed after two AZD1222 doses relative to day 0 and relative to MenACWY recipients.

The CDR3 regions of human TCRbeta chains were analyzed by immunosequencing. Processing in the source paper ran as follows. TCRs in the repertoires were compared against a reference library of SARS-CoV-2-specific TCRs that had been generated with the MIRA antigen-specificity platform. Breadth was defined as the fraction of unique TCRs that were SARS-CoV-2-associated. Depth was defined as the fraction of total T cells that were SARS-CoV-2-associated. Using the MIRA data, each spike-specific TCR was mapped to the spike region that the TCR reacts to and placed in a CD4 or CD8 class. Log10-transformed breadth and depth values were compared by one-way ANOVA with Sidak's multiple comparisons tests. TCRdb obtained this table from immuneACCESS and retained in-frame rearrangements with V and J assigned. These tables miss some clones; where compared with another copy, unresolved V genes account for less than half of the shortfall, and the remainder is unexplained. Clone size and the V and J calls come from that table; the DNA yielded D and trimming. In this sample the table shows about 73,000 clones, approximately 88% of which occur a single time. 15% to 20% of the sample rests with the top ten.

The meaning of the sample's time point label: baseline before first vaccination. Vaccinee samples came from UK trials COV001 and COV002, including a single-blind randomized controlled phase 2/3 trial of AZD1222 (ChAdOx1 nCoV-19) in healthy adults. For TCRbeta chain sequencing, PBMC samples from trial participants were taken at day 0 and at day 28 after the second dose. At the junction V is shortened by 7 bases and J by 1 base; bases outside the gene matches: 5. The germline V gene provides CDR1 MNHEY and CDR2 SVGAGI. The CDR3 measures 14 amino acids from cysteine to phenylalanine. The CDR3 DNA has 42 bases and is translated from base 1.

The TCR comes from an adult in good health. The chain was built from TRBV6-5 and TRBJ2-7; TRBD1 fits 9 bases in the junction. This specimen consisted of peripheral blood, obtained on day 0 of AZD1222 vaccination. For the CDR3, the sequence is CASTMDRGSYEQYF. The DNA sequence follows: TGTGCCAGCACCATGGACAGGGGTTCCTACGAGCAGTACTTC.